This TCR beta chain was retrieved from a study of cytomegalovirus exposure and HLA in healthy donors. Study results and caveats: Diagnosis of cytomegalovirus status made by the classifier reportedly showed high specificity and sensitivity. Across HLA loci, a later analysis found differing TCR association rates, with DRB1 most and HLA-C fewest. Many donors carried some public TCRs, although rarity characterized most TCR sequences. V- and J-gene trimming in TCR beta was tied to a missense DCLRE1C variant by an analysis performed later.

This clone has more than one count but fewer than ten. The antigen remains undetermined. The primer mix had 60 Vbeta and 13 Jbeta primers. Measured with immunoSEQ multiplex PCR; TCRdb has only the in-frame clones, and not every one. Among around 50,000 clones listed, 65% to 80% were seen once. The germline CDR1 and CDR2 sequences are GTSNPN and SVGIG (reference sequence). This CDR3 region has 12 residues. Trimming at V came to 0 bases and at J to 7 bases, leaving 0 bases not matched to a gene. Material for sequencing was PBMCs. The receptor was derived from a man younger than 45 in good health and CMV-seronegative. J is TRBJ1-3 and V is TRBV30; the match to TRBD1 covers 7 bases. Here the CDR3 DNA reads TGTGCCTGGAGTGTCAGGGGGAACACCATATATTTT. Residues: CAWSVRGNTIYF. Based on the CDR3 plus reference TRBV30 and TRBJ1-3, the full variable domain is SQTIHQWPATLVQPVGSPLSLECTVEGTSNPNLYWYRQAAGRGLQLLFYSVGIGQISSEVPQNLSASRPQDRQFILSSKKLLLSDSGFYLCAWSVRGNTIYFGEGSWLTVV.